This T cell receptor (beta chain) is drawn from a study of cytomegalovirus exposure and HLA in healthy donors. Looking at the study overall: Early on, a data release was issued that held approximately 78 million unique TCRs from HLA-typed donors.

V lost 3 bases and J 3 bases, leaving 16 bases between the germline ends. CDR1 and CDR2 (germline): SGHKS, YYEKEE (reference sequence). The CDR3 consists of 15 residues. Overall study findings and caveats: The authors later linked a missense DCLRE1C variant to TCR beta V- and J-gene trimming. Apparent HLA restriction characterized most CMV-associated TCR beta chains in a later analysis. The sole available immune exposure information was CMV serostatus.

The primer mix had 60 Vbeta and 13 Jbeta primers. Assay used: immunoSEQ multiplex PCR; TCRdb lists only in-frame clones, some missing. Here the sample spans about 260,000 clones, just over 70% being singletons. This clone was counted a few times. Its specificity is unknown. The source is a female donor in good health and CMV-seronegative. The V gene is TRBV5-5, the J gene TRBJ2-7; D is possibly TRBD1 (6 bases). The sequenced material came from PBMCs. In nucleotides, the CDR3 is TGTGCCAGCAGCTGGGTTCTAACAGGGAACTACGAGCAGTACTTC. It yields the protein CASSWVLTGNYEQYF.